The 23 T cell receptor beta chains given below trace back to one sample, sequenced in a study of blood T cell repertoires in COVID-19. Sequenced by immunoSEQ multiplex PCR; TCRdb stores in-frame clones only, minus some. Of some 100,000 clones listed, 85% to 90% are singletons. The source material was peripheral blood. These receptors all come from a woman over 75 with active COVID-19.

This chain connects TRBV5-4 to TRBJ2-3; 11 nucleotides match TRBD1. CDR1 is SGHNT and CDR2 is YYREEE in the germline V gene (reference sequence). The CDR3 length is 16 residues. With 4 bases clipped from V and 6 bases from J, the junction kept 10 bases outside the gene matches. DNA of the CDR3: TGTGCCAGCAGCCGGACAGGGGGCCAGGGGAGGGATACGCAGTATTTT. Translation: CASSRTGGQGRDTQYF. Combining the CDR3 with reference TRBV5-4 and TRBJ2-3 gives the whole variable domain ETGVTQSPTHLIKTRGQQVTLRCSSQSGHNTVSWYQQALGQGPQFIFQYYREEENGRGNFPPRFSGLQFPNYSSELNVNALELDDSALYLCASSRTGGQGRDTQYFGPGTRLTVL.

The genes are TRBV6-6 and TRBJ2-7; the D is unclear. CDR1 and CDR2 from the germline V gene are MNHNY and SVGAGI (reference sequence). V was shortened by 7 bases and J by 6 bases, with 22 bases between the two germline ends. This CDR3 is 15 amino acids long. CDR3 residues: CASINLTNKRVEQYF. For the CDR3, the DNA is TGTGCCAGCATAAACTTAACTAACAAACGGGTCGAGCAGTACTTC.

The V and J genes are TRBV7-6 and TRBJ2-1; 12 positions match TRBD1. The junction had 10 bases not matched to a gene; V was cut back by 5 bases and J by 8 bases. The CDR3 spans 16 residues. From germline, CDR1 is SGHVS and CDR2 FNYEAQ. DNA of the CDR3: TGTGCCAGCAGCCCTTTCTTGGGACAGGGGGCCTATGAGCAGTTCTTC. Protein: CASSPFLGQGAYEQFF.

The chain combines TRBV6-5 with TRBJ2-7; 11 bases match TRBD1. This CDR3 has 13 amino acids. The germline V gene has CDR1 MNHEY and CDR2 SVGAGI. Trimming removed 6 bases from V and 5 bases from J; junction bases left unmatched: 3. CDR3 region: CASSRTGGHEQYF. The CDR3 nucleotides are TGTGCCAGCAGCAGGACAGGGGGCCACGAGCAGTACTTC.

The chain joins TRBV10-3 to TRBJ1-3; 7 bases are shared with TRBD1. Germline CDR1 reads ENHRY; CDR2 reads SYGVKD. The CDR3 has 15 amino acids. The V gene end was trimmed by 5 bases and the J gene end by 0 bases; junction bases not matched to a gene: 4. The CDR3 nucleotides read TGTGCCATCAGTAAGGGACAGTCCTCTGGAAACACCATATATTTT. Translated, it gives CAISKGQSSGNTIYF.

The chain is built from TRBV2 and TRBJ1-2; TRBD1 matches at 10 bases. Germline V gene data show CDR1 as SNHLY and CDR2 as FYNNEI. The V and J ends lost 8 bases and 7 bases, in that order; junction bases with no gene match: 10. The CDR3 has 14 amino acids. The CDR3 nucleotides are TGTGCCAGCCAAGAGACAGGGGGCGCATTTGGCTACACCTTC. This gives the protein CASQETGGAFGYTF.

This clone was observed once. The rearrangement uses TRBV6-5 and TRBJ1-5, with D maybe TRBD1 (6 bases). V was clipped by 6 bases and J by 4 bases, with 10 bases between them. Per the germline V gene, CDR1 is MNHEY and CDR2 is SVGAGI. CDR3 length equals 13 residues. Here the CDR3 reads CASRVDRNQPQHF. DNA for the CDR3: TGTGCCAGCAGGGTAGACAGGAATCAGCCCCAGCATTTT.

In this sample, this clone turned up once. The V call is TRBV4-2, the J call TRBJ2-1, with a weak D call TRBD1 (6 bases). Germline V gives CDR1 LGHNA, CDR2 YNFKEQ. Trimming removed 3 bases at V and 13 bases at J, with 16 bases between. The CDR3 is 13 residues long. CDR3: CASSQTGTPNQFF. CDR3 in DNA: TGTGCCAGCAGCCAGACCGGGACACCAAACCAGTTCTTC.

The chain's CDR3 is CASVLLGAYTEAFF. As DNA, the CDR3 is TGTGCCAGTGTCCTCCTGGGGGCGTACACTGAAGCTTTCTTT. This chain joins TRBV6-5 and TRBJ1-1, with D possibly TRBD1 on 6 matching bases. Germline lookup yields CDR1 MNHEY and CDR2 SVGAGI. V was clipped by 9 bases and J by 3 bases, with 17 bases between them. The CDR3 runs to 14 residues.

The rearrangement links TRBV7-3 to TRBJ2-5; D not resolved. Germline loops: CDR1 SGHTA, CDR2 FQGTGA. The germline V and J ends were trimmed by 5 bases and 2 bases, with 3 bases remaining between them. CDR3 size: 11 residues. DNA of the CDR3: TGTGCCAGCAGCCGTCAAGAGACCCAGTACTTC. Its protein product is CASSRQETQYF. The whole variable domain, filled in from reference TRBV7-3 and TRBJ2-5, reads GAGVSQTPSNKVTEKGKYVELRCDPISGHTALYWYRQSLGQGPEFLIYFQGTGAADDSGLPNDRFFAVRPEGSVSTLKIQRTERGDSAVYLCASSRQETQYFGPGTRLLVL.

In this sample, this clone turned up once. The chain's CDR3 is CASSLDRNRLEPQHF. The CDR3 DNA is TGTGCCAGCAGCCTGGACAGGAACAGGTTGGAGCCCCAGCATTTT. The chain couples TRBV28 to TRBJ1-5, with 7 bases matching TRBD1. Germline values: CDR1 MDHEN, CDR2 SYDVKM. With V trimmed by 6 bases and J by 8 bases, 13 bases remained unmatched. This CDR3 is 15 amino acids long.

The chain has TRBV27 and TRBJ2-7, with a possible D match to TRBD2 (6 bases). This CDR3 region has 13 residues. CDR1 and CDR2 from the germline V gene are MNHEY and SMNVEV (reference sequence). Trimming took off 8 bases at V and 2 bases at J, with 13 bases between the two ends. DNA for the CDR3: TGTGCCAGCGGGAGGACGGGAACCTACGAGCAGTACTTC. This gives the protein CASGRTGTYEQYF.

In its sample, this clone was seen once. The rearrangement joins TRBV1 to TRBJ2-5; the table names TRBD2, a call not compared with the DNA. TRBV1 is termed a pseudogene. This CDR3 has 14 amino acids. The CDR3, as DNA: TGCACCAGCAGCCCCCTCCCGGGGGAAGAGACCCAGTACTTC. Translating it yields CTSSPLPGEETQYF.

The chain couples TRBV5-1 to TRBJ2-3; a weak D match, TRBD2 (5 bases). Trimming stripped 4 bases from V and 5 bases from J, with 17 bases between. The germline CDR1 and CDR2 sequences are SGHRS and YFSETQ. The CDR3 spans 15 residues. The CDR3 region is CASSPSWRAEDTQYF. CDR3 nucleotide sequence: TGCGCCAGCAGCCCCTCTTGGCGGGCCGAAGATACGCAGTATTTT. Supplemented by reference TRBV5-1 and TRBJ2-3, the full variable domain reads KAGVTQTPRYLIKTRGQQVTLSCSPISGHRSVSWYQQTPGQGLQFLFEYFSETQRNKGNFPGRFSGRQFSNSRSEMNVSTLELGDSALYLCASSPSWRAEDTQYFGPGTRLTVL.

The chain combines TRBV6-2 or TRBV6-3 with TRBJ2-7, with a tentative D call TRBD2 (5 bases). Trimming left V 5 bases short and J 2 bases short, with 16 bases between. The CDR3 has 15 residues. Germline V CDR1 and CDR2: MNHEY, SVGEGT. The CDR3 loop is CASSGIATRTYEQYF. CDR3 bases: TGTGCCAGCAGTGGAATAGCGACGCGGACCTACGAGCAGTACTTC.

This chain connects TRBV24-1 to TRBJ1-2; D perhaps matches TRBD1 (6 bases). This CDR3 comprises 13 residues. Between the trimmed V and J ends, which lost 7 bases and 7 bases, there was a span of 15 bases. The V gene's germline CDR1 is KGHDR and CDR2 SFDVKD. In nucleotides, the CDR3 is TGTGCCACCAGGGGAACAGGGTTGGGTGGCTACACCTTC. Protein sequence: CATRGTGLGGYTF.

The chain combines TRBV7-2 with TRBJ2-6, with TRBD2 matching over 7 bases. Germline CDR1 reads SGHTA; CDR2 reads FQGNSA. The CDR3 has 16 amino acids. V lost 1 base, J lost 0 bases, and 0 bases stayed unmatched. CDR3 sequence: CASSLGGSSGANVLTF. The CDR3 DNA reads as TGTGCCAGCAGCTTAGGCGGGAGCTCTGGGGCCAACGTCCTGACTTTC.

The genes are TRBV28 and TRBJ2-7; 9 bases are shared with TRBD1. The CDR3 contains 18 residues. The junction had 16 bases not matched to a gene; V was cut back by 6 bases and J by 1 base. Germline loops: CDR1 MDHEN, CDR2 SYDVKM. CDR3 residues: CASRRPPGQGSSSYEQYF. The CDR3 region has the DNA TGTGCCAGCAGACGCCCGCCGGGACAGGGAAGTTCGTCCTACGAGCAGTACTTC.

V usage is TRBV5-8 and J usage is TRBJ2-7, with TRBD1 as a possible D gene (6 bases). The CDR3 is 17 amino acids. Trimming took off 7 bases at V and 2 bases at J, with 25 bases between the two ends. CDR1 and CDR2 (germline): SGHTS, YDEGEE. CDR3 region: CASSFFRGGSAAYEQYF. Written as DNA, the CDR3 is TGTGCCAGCTCTTTCTTTCGAGGGGGATCGGCCGCCTACGAGCAGTACTTC.

This chain uses TRBV6-2 or TRBV6-3 with TRBJ2-4; D is perhaps TRBD1 (6 bases). V dropped 4 bases and J dropped 6 bases, with 10 bases sitting between them. This CDR3 contains 13 residues. Per germline, CDR1 MNHEY and CDR2 SVGEGT. The CDR3 DNA reads TGTGCCAGCAGTTGGACAGTCAGAAACATTCAGTACTTC. Residues: CASSWTVRNIQYF.

The chain is built from TRBV19 and TRBJ2-2, with 8 bases that match TRBD2. Germline CDR1 is LNHDA and CDR2 is SQIVND (reference sequence). Losses at the gene ends were 6 bases for V and 6 bases for J; bases not matched to a gene: 3. The CDR3 runs 13 residues. Written as DNA, the CDR3 is TGTGCCAGTAGGTCGGGGGGGGCCGGGGAGCTGTTTTTT. The encoded protein is CASRSGGAGELFF.

The rearrangement links TRBV9 to TRBJ2-7, with D unclear. This CDR3 is built from 13 residues. Trimming stripped 0 bases from V and 3 bases from J, with 7 bases between. Germline V CDR1 and CDR2: SGDLS, YYNGEE. CDR3 sequence (DNA): TGTGCCAGCAGCGTAGCGGAGTTCTACGAGCAGTACTTC. This encodes CASSVAEFYEQYF.

The chain combines TRBV27 with TRBJ1-6; D is unclear. Germline loops: CDR1 MNHEY, CDR2 SMNVEV (reference sequence). The CDR3 is made up of 20 amino acids. The V end was cut by 7 bases, the J end by 14 bases, with 39 bases between. The CDR3 DNA reads as TGTGCCAGCATTACCCAACGAACCAATAATTCACCCCTTTTTAGTTTGGCCCTCCACTTT. It is translated as CASITQRTNNSPLFSLALHF.